This entry features one T cell receptor beta chain sequence. This entry belongs to a study of OX40 agonist ivuxolimab in advanced cancers. Trimming took 2 bases from V and 1 from J; bases not matched to a gene: 7. CDR1 and CDR2 from the germline V gene are SGHDN and FVKESK. This CDR3 spans 17 amino acids. Profiling relied on immunoSEQ multiplex PCR, and the TCRdb table lists in-frame clones only, not all of them. The sample lists roughly 25,000 clones, 65% to 85% occurring once. This chain links TRBV14 with TRBJ2-5; 10 bases match TRBD2. This sample comprised CD4+ or CD8+ T cells sorted from blood, obtained in a trial of the OX40 agonist ivuxolimab. The clonotype was recovered from an adult with an advanced solid tumor such as melanoma, head and neck, liver or kidney cancer. The CDR3 spells CASSQLISGGFQETQYF. The CDR3 DNA reads as TGTGCCAGCAGCCAACTTATTAGCGGGGGGTTCCAAGAGACCCAGTACTTC.